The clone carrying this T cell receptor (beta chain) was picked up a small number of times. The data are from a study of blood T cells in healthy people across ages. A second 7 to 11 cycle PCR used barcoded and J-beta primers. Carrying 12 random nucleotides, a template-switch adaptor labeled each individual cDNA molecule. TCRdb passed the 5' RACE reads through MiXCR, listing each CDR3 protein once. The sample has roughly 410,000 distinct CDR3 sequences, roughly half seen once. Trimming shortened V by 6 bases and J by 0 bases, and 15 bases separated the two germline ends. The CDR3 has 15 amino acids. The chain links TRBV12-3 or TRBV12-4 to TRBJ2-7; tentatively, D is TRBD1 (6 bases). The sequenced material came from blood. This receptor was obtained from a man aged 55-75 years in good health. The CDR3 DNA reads TGTGCCAGCAGCCCATCAGGGGTCCCCTCCTACGAGCAGTACTTC. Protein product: CASSPSGVPSYEQYF.